This is a list of T cell receptor beta chains from one sample in a study of cytomegalovirus exposure and HLA in healthy donors. Sequencing was performed with immunoSEQ multiplex PCR; in TCRdb, only in-frame clones are kept and a portion is missing. Here the sample spans about 160,000 clones, about nine tenths being singletons. Sequencing was carried out using PBMCs. These receptors were obtained from a woman in her twenties or thirties in good health and CMV-seronegative. Each CDR3 is given with its conserved first and last residue. The D gene is left open where the match is weak. Clone size is given for some rows only: seen once, a few or many times, or a class if the clone is expanded.

TRBJ2-5	NA	TRBV7-6	NA	CASSLVFGQETQYF	TGTGCCAGCAGCTTGGTCTTCGGACAAGAGACCCAGTACTTC
TRBJ2-3	NA	TRBV5-1	TRBD1	CASSSTGGTDTQYF	TGCGCCAGCAGCTCGACAGGGGGCACAGATACGCAGTATTTT
TRBJ2-1	NA	TRBV18	NA	CASSPTDNEQFF	TGTGCCAGCTCACCGACGGACAATGAGCAGTTCTTC
TRBJ2-1	NA	TRBV11-3	NA	CASSRDRGSYNEQFF	TGTGCCAGCAGCCGAGATAGGGGCTCCTACAATGAGCAGTTCTTC
TRBJ2-3	NA	TRBV6-1	NA	CASRDGAGIGDTQYF	TGTGCCAGCAGGGATGGGGCAGGGATAGGAGATACGCAGTATTTT
TRBJ2-1	NA	TRBV7-8	NA	CASTPLRFNEQFF	TGTGCCAGCACGCCCCTCCGATTCAATGAGCAGTTCTTC
TRBJ1-2	once	TRBV6-5	NA	CASMGNTALPLGYTF	TGTGCCAGCATGGGGAATACAGCTCTCCCCTTAGGCTACACCTTC
TRBJ2-3	NA	TRBV2	NA	CASRNGQSAGDTQYF	TGTGCCAGCAGAAATGGACAGAGCGCTGGGGATACGCAGTATTTT
TRBJ1-1	NA	TRBV4-3	NA	CASSQEGHLNTEAFF	TGCGCCAGCAGCCAAGAAGGACACTTAAACACTGAAGCTTTCTTT
TRBJ1-2	NA	TRBV19	NA	CASRQDYGYTF	TGTGCCAGTAGACAGGACTATGGCTACACCTTC
TRBJ2-7	NA	TRBV15	NA	CATSKTPGTHYEQYF	TGTGCCACCAGCAAGACCCCCGGGACTCATTACGAGCAGTACTTC
TRBJ1-2	NA	TRBV7-9	NA	CASSLGRTEGGYTF	TGTGCCAGCAGCTTAGGGAGGACAGAGGGTGGCTACACCTTC
TRBJ2-7	NA	TRBV18	NA	CASSEKYEQYF	TGTGCCAGCTCTGAGAAGTACGAGCAGTACTTC